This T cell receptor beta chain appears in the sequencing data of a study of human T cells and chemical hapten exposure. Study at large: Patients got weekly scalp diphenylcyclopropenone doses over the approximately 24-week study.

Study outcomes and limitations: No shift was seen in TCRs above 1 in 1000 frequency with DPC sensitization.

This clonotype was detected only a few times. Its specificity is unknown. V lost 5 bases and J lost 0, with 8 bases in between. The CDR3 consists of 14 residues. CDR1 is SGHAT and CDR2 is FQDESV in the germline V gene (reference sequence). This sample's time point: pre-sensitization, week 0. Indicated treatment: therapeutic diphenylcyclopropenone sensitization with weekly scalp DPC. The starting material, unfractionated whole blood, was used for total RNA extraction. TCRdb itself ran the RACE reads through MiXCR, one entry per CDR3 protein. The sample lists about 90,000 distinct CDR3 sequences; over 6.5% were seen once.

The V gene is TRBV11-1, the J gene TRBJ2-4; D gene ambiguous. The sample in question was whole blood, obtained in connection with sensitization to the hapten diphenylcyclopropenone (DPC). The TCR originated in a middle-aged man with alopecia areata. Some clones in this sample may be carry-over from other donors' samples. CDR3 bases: TGTGCCAGCAGCCCCGATTCAGCCAAAAACATTCAGTACTTC. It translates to CASSPDSAKNIQYF.